This is a list of T cell receptor beta chains from one sample in a study of T cell repertoires in cytomegalovirus infection. Their antigen targets remain unknown. TCRdb redid the calling of the reads with MiXCR, one entry per CDR3 protein. Here the sample spans 450,000 to 550,000 distinct CDR3 sequences, roughly 42% being singletons. Sequencing was performed on cultured PBMCs, taken from culture after CMV antigen stimulation. The receptor source for this set is a human donor in good health (CMV status not recorded). Some clones in this sample may be carry-over from other donors' samples. Each CDR3 is given with its conserved first and last residue. The D gene is left open where the match is weak. Size is omitted from some rows. Given values are once, few, many or a class for expanded clones.

CASSPYSTDTQYF,TGTGCCAGTAGTCCCTATTCCACAGATACGCAGTATTTT,TRBJ2-3,TRBV2,.,once
CSAQKRGVPEAFF,TGCAGTGCTCAGAAAAGGGGGGTGCCTGAAGCTTTCTTT,TRBJ1-1,TRBV20-1,.,.
CASSLVWRDTEAFF,TGTGCCAGCAGCTTAGTTTGGAGGGACACTGAAGCTTTCTTT,TRBJ1-1,TRBV7-2,.,.
CAISDPRAPGTDTQYF,TGTGCCATCAGTGACCCTCGTGCTCCTGGCACAGATACGCAGTATTTT,TRBJ2-3,TRBV10-3,.,few
CASSSFAGPYRDGYTF,TGTGCCAGCAGCTCCTTCGCCGGACCTTACCGAGATGGCTACACCTTC,TRBJ1-2,TRBV7-8,.,.
CASSLGRTSGSYNEQFF,TGTGCCAGCAGCTTAGGGAGAACTAGCGGCTCCTACAATGAGCAGTTCTTC,TRBJ2-1,TRBV7-8,TRBD2,few
CASRPGSGSPLHF,TGTGCCAGCAGACCCGGGTCGGGCTCACCCCTCCACTTT,TRBJ1-6,TRBV12-3/TRBV12-4,.,.
CASSGPSGTRSYNEQFF,TGTGCCAGCAGTGGGCCATCCGGGACTAGGTCCTACAATGAGCAGTTCTTC,TRBJ2-1,TRBV6-6,TRBD2,few
CASSLGYTGELFF,TGTGCCAGCAGCTTAGGATACACCGGGGAGCTGTTTTTT,TRBJ2-2,TRBV7-2,.,many
CASSRAGTRIMNTEAFF,TGTGCCAGCAGCCGAGCCGGGACAAGGATCATGAACACTGAAGCTTTCTTT,TRBJ1-1,TRBV3-1,.,.
CASSPHTGAYNEQFF,TGTGCCAGCAGCCCACACACGGGAGCCTACAATGAGCAGTTCTTC,TRBJ2-1,TRBV12-3/TRBV12-4,.,.
CASSPRDAGYNEQFF,TGTGCCAGCAGTCCCCGAGACGCGGGTTACAATGAGCAGTTCTTC,TRBJ2-1,TRBV27,.,.
CAIKNLAGETQYF,TGTGCCATCAAGAATCTAGCGGGAGAGACCCAGTACTTC,TRBJ2-5,TRBV10-3,TRBD2,.
CASSLPAGEWYAYNEQFF,TGTGCCAGCAGCTTGCCAGCGGGAGAATGGTACGCCTACAATGAGCAGTTCTTC,TRBJ2-1,TRBV7-9,TRBD2,.
CASSPRIGKETQYF,TGTGCCAGCAGCCCTCGGATTGGGAAGGAGACCCAGTACTTC,TRBJ2-5,TRBV7-9,.,few
CASSFGGRRYEQYF,TGTGCCAGCAGCTTTGGGGGGAGGAGGTACGAGCAGTACTTC,TRBJ2-7,TRBV5-4,.,.
CASSLVGASAQHF,TGTGCCAGCAGCTTAGTAGGGGCATCGGCCCAGCATTTT,TRBJ1-5,TRBV7-2,.,many
CASSDSHEQYF,TGTGCCAGCAGTGACTCCCACGAGCAGTACTTC,TRBJ2-7,TRBV6-2/TRBV6-3,.,.
CASSPISAGTGYTF,TGTGCCAGCAGCCCTATTAGCGCGGGGACTGGCTACACCTTC,TRBJ1-2,TRBV7-2,.,few
CASSNSDTQYF,TGTGCCAGCTCAAACTCAGATACGCAGTATTTT,TRBJ2-3,TRBV7-2,.,.
CASSPGQGTYSNQPQHF,TGTGCCAGCAGTCCCGGACAGGGCACATATAGCAATCAGCCCCAGCATTTT,TRBJ1-5,TRBV12-3/TRBV12-4,TRBD1,few
CASSSGHGTGELFF,TGTGCCAGCAGCTCGGGCCACGGTACCGGGGAGCTGTTTTTT,TRBJ2-2,TRBV7-9,.,few
CASSRTRSDEQYF,TGTGCCAGCAGTCGCACACGAAGCGACGAGCAGTACTTC,TRBJ2-7,TRBV7-9,.,.
CASSLGVGDTQYF,TGTGCCAGCAGCTTAGGGGTAGGAGATACGCAGTATTTT,TRBJ2-3,TRBV7-2,.,many
CASSQGEGDTQYF,TGCGCCAGCAGCCAGGGAGAGGGAGATACGCAGTATTTT,TRBJ2-3,TRBV4-1,.,few
CASRTGPADTQYF,TGTGCCAGCAGAACGGGACCAGCAGATACGCAGTATTTT,TRBJ2-3,TRBV6-5,.,once
CASSQDRLTEAFF,TGTGCCAGCAGCCAAGACAGGTTAACTGAAGCTTTCTTT,TRBJ1-1,TRBV7-4,.,once
CAISEAGGRFFVGEQFF,TGTGCCATCAGTGAAGCGGGGGGGCGGTTCTTCGTAGGTGAGCAGTTCTTC,TRBJ2-1,TRBV10-3,TRBD2,few
CASSSTGPYGYTF,TGTGCCAGCAGTTCGACCGGGCCCTATGGCTACACCTTC,TRBJ1-2,TRBV28,.,.
CASSSLAGRDYNEQFF,TGTGCCAGCAGCTCCTTAGCGGGTCGGGATTACAATGAGCAGTTCTTC,TRBJ2-1,TRBV7-6,TRBD2,.
CASSAQSRLASSYEQYF,TGTGCCAGCAGCGCCCAATCTCGACTAGCGAGCTCCTACGAGCAGTACTTC,TRBJ2-7,TRBV7-6,TRBD2,many
CASRTGTDYGYTF,TGCGCCAGCAGAACCGGGACAGACTATGGCTACACCTTC,TRBJ1-2,TRBV5-1,TRBD1,.
CASSLGGTAENEQFF,TGTGCCAGCAGCTTAGGGGGGACTGCAGAGAATGAGCAGTTCTTC,TRBJ2-1,TRBV7-7,.,.
CASSIPGQGVTEAFF,TGTGCCAGTAGTATACCCGGACAGGGCGTTACTGAAGCTTTCTTT,TRBJ1-1,TRBV19,TRBD1,few
CASSPGINEQFF,TGTGCCAGCAGCCCAGGCATCAATGAGCAGTTCTTC,TRBJ2-1,TRBV7-2,.,few
CASSSSAGGRDTQYF,TGTGCCAGCAGTTCGTCAGCGGGGGGCCGAGATACGCAGTATTTT,TRBJ2-3,TRBV12-3/TRBV12-4,TRBD2,.
CASSPPSRTSYEQYF,TGCGCCAGCAGCCCGCCATCCAGGACTAGCTACGAGCAGTACTTC,TRBJ2-7,TRBV5-1,TRBD2,.
CASSLPGPEAFF,TGTGCCAGCAGCCTCCCAGGTCCTGAAGCTTTCTTT,TRBJ1-1,TRBV2,.,once
CASRTGQGFLRSPLHF,TGTGCCAGCAGGACGGGACAGGGTTTTCTGCGTTCACCCCTCCACTTT,TRBJ1-6,TRBV2,TRBD1,.
CASSSSTGTARSTGELFF,TGTGCCAGCAGCTCATCGACCGGGACAGCCCGTTCCACCGGGGAGCTGTTTTTT,TRBJ2-2,TRBV7-6,TRBD1,few